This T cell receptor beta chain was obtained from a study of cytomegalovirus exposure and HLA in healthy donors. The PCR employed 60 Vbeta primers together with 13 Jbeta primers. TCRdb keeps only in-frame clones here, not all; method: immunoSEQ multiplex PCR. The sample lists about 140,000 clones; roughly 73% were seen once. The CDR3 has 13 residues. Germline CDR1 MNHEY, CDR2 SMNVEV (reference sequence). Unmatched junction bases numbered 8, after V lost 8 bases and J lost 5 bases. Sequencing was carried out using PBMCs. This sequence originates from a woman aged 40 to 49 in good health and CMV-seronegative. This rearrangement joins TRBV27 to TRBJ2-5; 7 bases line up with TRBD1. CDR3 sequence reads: CASGLRGPETQYF. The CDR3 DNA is TGTGCCAGCGGATTAAGGGGGCCGGAGACCCAGTACTTC.